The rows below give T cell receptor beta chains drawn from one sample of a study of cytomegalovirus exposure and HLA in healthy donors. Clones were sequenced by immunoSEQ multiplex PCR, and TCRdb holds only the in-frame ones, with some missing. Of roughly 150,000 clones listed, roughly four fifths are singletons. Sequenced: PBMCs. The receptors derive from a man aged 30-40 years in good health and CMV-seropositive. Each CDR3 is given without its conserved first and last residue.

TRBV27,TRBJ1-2,ASSLFRGTAQGYT
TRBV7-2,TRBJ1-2,ASSSAFDRY
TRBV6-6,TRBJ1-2,ASSYSTPDRPDGYT
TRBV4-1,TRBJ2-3,ASSQGWGPSGGTDTQY
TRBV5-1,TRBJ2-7,ASSLARQGAFYEQY
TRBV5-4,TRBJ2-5,ASSSGQRGRETQY
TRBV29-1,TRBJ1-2,STEEGGYT
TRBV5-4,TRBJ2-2,ASSGTGLRTGELF
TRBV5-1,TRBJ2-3,ASSLGGVKDTQY
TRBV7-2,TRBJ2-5,ASSLGAGGRSETQY
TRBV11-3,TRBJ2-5,ASSSGTSGSQETQY
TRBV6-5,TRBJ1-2,ASRDWRGYGYT
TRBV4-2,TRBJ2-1,ASSQDKAGNWNEQF
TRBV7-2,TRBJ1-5,ASSLQRNQPQH
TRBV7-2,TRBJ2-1,ASSLRWASGDLNEQF
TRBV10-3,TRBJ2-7,AISPGHSYEQY
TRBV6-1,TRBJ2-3,ASREQGSGSGADTQY
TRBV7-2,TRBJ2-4,ASSSPSPGLAGDQY
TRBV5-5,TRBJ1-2,ASSQGQGYGYT
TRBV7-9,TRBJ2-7,ASSLHVGVGEQY
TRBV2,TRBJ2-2,ASTSTSGRAIAGELF
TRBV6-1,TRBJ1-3,ASSHRNTIY
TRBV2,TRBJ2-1,ASSEEQGSYNEQF
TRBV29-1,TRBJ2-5,SVELLAGETQY
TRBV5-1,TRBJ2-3,ASSLIVTGRRDTQY
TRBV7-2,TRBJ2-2,ASSFQGSTGELF
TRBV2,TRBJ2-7,ASSHTGTISYEQY
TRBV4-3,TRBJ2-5,ASSQTSRETQY
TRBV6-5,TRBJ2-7,ASSHNRDSYEQY
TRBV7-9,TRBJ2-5,ASSFSEDSQETQY
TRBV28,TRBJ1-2,ASSLGRELGYT
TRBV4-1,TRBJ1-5,ASSQDEGVDQPQH
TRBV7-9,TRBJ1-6,ASSLVGTGNSPLH
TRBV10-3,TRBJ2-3,AISESRPLAGVVTQY
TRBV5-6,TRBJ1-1,ASSFPWATEAF
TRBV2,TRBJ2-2,ASSGGGRTGELF
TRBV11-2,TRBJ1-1,ASSPIALEAF
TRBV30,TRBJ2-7,AWSGWGRSSGGVYEQY
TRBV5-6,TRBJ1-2,ASSRSTGYDGYT
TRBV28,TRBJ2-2,ASSLQGILF
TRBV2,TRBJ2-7,ASSPGVEQY
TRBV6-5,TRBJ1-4,ASSFDRGSEKLF
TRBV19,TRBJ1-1,ASGTGEGGTEAF
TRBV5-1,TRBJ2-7,ASSSKGLSSSDEQY
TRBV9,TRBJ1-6,ASSATGTANYNSPLH
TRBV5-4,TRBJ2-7,ASSLGQSYEQY
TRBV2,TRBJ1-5,ASVDRGSNQPQH
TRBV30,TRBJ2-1,AWRDPSGRNYNEQF
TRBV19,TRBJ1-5,ASSYRGLNQPQH
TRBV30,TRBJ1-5,AWRGGDGYQPQH
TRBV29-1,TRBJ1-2,SVDTATGEGYGYT
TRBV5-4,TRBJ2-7,ASSLAGTGRSEQY
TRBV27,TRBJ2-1,ASSLQGGWLNEQF
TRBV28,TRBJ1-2,ASSLLGGRSYGYT
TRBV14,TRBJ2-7,ASSRLGRDHYEQY
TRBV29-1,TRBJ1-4,SVVDREKLF
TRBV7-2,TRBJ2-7,ASTQVPYEQY
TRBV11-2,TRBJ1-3,ASISGRHSGNTIY